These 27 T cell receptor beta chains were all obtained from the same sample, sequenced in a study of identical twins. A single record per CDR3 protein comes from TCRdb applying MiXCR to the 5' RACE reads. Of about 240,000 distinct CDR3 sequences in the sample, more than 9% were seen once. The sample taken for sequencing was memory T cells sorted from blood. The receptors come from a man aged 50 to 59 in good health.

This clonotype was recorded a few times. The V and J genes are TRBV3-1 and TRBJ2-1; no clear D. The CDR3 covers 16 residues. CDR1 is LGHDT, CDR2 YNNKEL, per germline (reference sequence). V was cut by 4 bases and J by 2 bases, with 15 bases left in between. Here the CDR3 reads CASSPLVFGTYNEQFF. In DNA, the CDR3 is TGTGCCAGCAGCCCCCTGGTCTTCGGCACCTACAATGAGCAGTTCTTC.

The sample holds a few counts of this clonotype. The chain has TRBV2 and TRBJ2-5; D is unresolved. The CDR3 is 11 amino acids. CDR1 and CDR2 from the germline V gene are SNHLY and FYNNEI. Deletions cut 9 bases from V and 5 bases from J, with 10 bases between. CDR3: CASVYSETQYF. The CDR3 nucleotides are TGTGCCAGTGTATACTCCGAGACCCAGTACTTC.

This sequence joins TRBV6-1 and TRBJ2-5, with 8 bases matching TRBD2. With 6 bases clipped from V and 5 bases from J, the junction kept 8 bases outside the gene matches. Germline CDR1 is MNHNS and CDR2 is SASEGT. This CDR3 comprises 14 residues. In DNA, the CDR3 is TGTGCCAGCAGCGGGGGGGCTCGGTTTGAGACCCAGTACTTC. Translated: CASSGGARFETQYF.

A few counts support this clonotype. In DNA form, the CDR3 reads TGCAGTGCTAGGGGAGGCCGCGGGGAGACTGAAGCTTTCTTT. Translation: CSARGGRGETEAFF. This sequence joins TRBV20-1 and TRBJ1-1; D remains unclear. This CDR3 contains 14 residues. CDR1 and CDR2 from the germline V gene are DFQATT and SNEGSKA (reference sequence). V lost 3 bases, J lost 5 bases, and 16 bases lay in between.

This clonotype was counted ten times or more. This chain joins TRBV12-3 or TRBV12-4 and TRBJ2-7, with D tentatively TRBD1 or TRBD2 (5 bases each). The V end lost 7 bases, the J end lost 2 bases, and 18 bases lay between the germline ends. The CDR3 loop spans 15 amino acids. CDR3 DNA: TGTGCCAGCACCCGGGATGGGGACCCTCCCTACGAGCAGTACTTC. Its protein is CASTRDGDPPYEQYF.

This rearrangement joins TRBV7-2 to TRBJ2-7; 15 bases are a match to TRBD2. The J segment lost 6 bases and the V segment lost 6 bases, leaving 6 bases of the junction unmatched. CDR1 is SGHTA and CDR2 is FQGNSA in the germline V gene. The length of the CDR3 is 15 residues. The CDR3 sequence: CASSWTSGGASEQYF. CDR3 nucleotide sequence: TGTGCCAGCAGTTGGACTAGCGGGGGGGCCAGCGAGCAGTACTTC.

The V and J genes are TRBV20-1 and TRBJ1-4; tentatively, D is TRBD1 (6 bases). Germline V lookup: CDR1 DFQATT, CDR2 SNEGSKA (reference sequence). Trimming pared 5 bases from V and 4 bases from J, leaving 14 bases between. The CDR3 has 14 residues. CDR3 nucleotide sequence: TGCAGTGCTGGACAGAGTGGGATTAATGAAAAACTGTTTTTT. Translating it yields CSAGQSGINEKLFF.

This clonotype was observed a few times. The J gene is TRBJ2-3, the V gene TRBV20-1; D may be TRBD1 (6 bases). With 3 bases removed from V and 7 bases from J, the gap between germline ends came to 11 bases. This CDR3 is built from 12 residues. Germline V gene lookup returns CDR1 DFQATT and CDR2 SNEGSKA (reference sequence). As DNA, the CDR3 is TGCAGTGCTAGGCCAGGGGCGAATACGCAGTATTTT. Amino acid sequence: CSARPGANTQYF.

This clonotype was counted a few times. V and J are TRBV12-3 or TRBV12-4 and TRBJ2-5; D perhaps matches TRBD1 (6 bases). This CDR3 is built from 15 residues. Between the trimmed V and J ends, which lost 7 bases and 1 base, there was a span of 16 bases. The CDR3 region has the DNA TGTGCCAGCATCGCAGGGGAACCGGTCCAAGAGACCCAGTACTTC. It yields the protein CASIAGEPVQETQYF.

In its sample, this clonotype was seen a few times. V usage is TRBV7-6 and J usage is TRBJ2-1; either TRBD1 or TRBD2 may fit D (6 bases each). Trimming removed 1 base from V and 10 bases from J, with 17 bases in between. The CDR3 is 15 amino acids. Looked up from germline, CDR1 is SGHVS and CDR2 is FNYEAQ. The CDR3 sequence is CASSLEGGREGEQFF. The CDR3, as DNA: TGTGCCAGCAGCTTAGAAGGGGGGCGGGAAGGCGAGCAGTTCTTC.

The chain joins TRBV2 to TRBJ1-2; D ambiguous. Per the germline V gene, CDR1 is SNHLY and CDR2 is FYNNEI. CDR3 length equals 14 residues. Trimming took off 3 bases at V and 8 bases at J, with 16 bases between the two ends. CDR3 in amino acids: CASSDNKRAEGYTF. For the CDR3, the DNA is TGTGCCAGCAGTGATAATAAGAGGGCGGAGGGCTACACCTTC.

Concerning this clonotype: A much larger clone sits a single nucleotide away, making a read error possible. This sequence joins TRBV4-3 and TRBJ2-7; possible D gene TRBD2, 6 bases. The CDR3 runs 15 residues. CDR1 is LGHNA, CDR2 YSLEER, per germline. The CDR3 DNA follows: TGCACCAGCAGCCGGCTCGGGGGAGAGGTCTACGAGCAGTACTTC. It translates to CTSSRLGGEVYEQYF.

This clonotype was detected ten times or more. The CDR3 sequence: CASSLDGSTDTQYF. The CDR3 nucleotides are TGCGCCAGCAGCTTGGACGGTAGCACAGATACGCAGTATTTT. The V and J genes are TRBV5-1 and TRBJ2-3; D is unresolved. The V end lost 0 bases, the J end lost 0 bases, and 5 bases lay between the germline ends. The CDR3 is 14 residues long. CDR1 and CDR2 (germline): SGHRS, YFSETQ.

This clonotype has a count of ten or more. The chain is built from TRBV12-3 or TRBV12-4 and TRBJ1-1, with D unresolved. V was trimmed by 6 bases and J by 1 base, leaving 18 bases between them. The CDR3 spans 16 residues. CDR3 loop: CASSRRSPGENTEAFF. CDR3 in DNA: TGTGCCAGCAGCAGGCGGTCCCCCGGGGAGAACACTGAAGCTTTCTTT.

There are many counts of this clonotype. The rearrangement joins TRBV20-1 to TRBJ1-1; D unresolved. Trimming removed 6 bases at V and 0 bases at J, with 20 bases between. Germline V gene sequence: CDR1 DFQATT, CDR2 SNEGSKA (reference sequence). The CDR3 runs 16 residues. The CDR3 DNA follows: TGCAGTGCGGAGCCGCGCAATAGGTACATGAACACTGAAGCTTTCTTT. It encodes CSAEPRNRYMNTEAFF.

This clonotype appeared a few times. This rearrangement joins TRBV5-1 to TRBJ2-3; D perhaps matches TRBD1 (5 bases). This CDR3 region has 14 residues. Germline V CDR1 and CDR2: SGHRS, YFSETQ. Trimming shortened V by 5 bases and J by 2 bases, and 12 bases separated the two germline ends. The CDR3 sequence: CASSQRGFTDTQYF. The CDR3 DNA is TGCGCCAGCAGTCAAAGGGGATTCACAGATACGCAGTATTTT.

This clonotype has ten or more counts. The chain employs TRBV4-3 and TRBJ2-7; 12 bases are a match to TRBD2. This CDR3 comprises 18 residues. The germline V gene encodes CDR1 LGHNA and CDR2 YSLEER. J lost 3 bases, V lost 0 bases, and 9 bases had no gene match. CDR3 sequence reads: CASSQDSPWTSGDYEQYF. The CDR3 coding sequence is TGCGCCAGCAGCCAAGATTCCCCTTGGACTAGCGGGGACTACGAGCAGTACTTC.

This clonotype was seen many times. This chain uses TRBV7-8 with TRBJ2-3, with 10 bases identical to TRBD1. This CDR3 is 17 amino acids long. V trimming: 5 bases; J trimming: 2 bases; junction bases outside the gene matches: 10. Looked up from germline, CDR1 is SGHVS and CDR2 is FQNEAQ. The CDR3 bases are TGTGCCAGCAGCCCCCATCGGGACAGGGGTGCCACAGATACGCAGTATTTT. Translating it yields CASSPHRDRGATDTQYF.

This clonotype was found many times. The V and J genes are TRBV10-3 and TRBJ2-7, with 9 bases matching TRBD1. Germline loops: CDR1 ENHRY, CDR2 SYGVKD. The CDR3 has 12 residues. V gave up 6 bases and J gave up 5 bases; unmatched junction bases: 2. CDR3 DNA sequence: TGTGCCATCAGGACAGGGGGGGACGAGCAGTACTTC. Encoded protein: CAIRTGGDEQYF.

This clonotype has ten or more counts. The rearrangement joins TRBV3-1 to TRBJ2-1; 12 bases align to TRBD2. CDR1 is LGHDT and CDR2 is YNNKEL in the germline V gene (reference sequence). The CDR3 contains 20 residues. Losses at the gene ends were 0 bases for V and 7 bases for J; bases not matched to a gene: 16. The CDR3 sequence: CASSQDRLAGGPKSLNEQFF. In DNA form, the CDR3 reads TGTGCCAGCAGCCAAGATCGGCTAGCGGGGGGGCCTAAATCCCTAAATGAGCAGTTCTTC.

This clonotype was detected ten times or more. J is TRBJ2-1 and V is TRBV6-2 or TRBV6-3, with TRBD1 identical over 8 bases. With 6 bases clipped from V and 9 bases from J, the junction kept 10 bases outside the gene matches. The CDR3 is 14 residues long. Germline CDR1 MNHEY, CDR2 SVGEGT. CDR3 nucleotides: TGTGCCAGCAGAGACCAGGGGGCGCGTACTGAGCAGTTCTTC. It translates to CASRDQGARTEQFF.

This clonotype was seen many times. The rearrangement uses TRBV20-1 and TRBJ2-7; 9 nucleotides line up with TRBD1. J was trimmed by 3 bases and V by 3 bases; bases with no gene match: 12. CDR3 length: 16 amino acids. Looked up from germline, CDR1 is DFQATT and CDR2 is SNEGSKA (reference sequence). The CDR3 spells CSARTGGASGYYEQYF. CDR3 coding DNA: TGCAGTGCTAGGACAGGGGGAGCTAGCGGTTACTACGAGCAGTACTTC.

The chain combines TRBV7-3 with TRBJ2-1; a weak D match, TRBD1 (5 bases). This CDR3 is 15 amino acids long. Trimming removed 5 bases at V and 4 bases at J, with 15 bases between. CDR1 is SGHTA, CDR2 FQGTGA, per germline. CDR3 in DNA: TGTGCCAGCAGCCAACAGGTAGCAGCATACAATGAGCAGTTCTTC. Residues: CASSQQVAAYNEQFF.

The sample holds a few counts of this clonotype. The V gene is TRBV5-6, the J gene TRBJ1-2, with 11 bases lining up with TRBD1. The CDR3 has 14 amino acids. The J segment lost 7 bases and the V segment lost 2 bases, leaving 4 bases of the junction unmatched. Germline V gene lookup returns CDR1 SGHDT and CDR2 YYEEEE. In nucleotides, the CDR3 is TGTGCCAGCAGCTTTTGGACAGGGGGCGTTGGCTACACCTTC. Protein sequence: CASSFWTGGVGYTF.

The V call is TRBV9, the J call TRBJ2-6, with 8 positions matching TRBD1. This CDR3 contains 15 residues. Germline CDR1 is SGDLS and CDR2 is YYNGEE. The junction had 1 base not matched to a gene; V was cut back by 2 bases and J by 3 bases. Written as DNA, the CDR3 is TGTGCCAGCAGCGTCAGGGGGCTTGGGGCCAACGTCCTGACTTTC. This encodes CASSVRGLGANVLTF. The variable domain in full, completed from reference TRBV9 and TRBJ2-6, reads DSGVTQTPKHLITATGQRVTLRCSPRSGDLSVYWYQQSLDQGLQFLIQYYNGEERAKGNILERFSAQQFPDLHSELNLSSLELGDSALYFCASSVRGLGANVLTFGAGSRLTVL.

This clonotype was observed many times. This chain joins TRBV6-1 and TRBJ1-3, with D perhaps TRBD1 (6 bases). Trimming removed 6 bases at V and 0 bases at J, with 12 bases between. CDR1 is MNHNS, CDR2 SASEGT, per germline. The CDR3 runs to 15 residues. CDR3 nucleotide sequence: TGTGCCAGCAGCCACCGGGACACCTCTGGAAACACCATATATTTT. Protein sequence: CASSHRDTSGNTIYF.

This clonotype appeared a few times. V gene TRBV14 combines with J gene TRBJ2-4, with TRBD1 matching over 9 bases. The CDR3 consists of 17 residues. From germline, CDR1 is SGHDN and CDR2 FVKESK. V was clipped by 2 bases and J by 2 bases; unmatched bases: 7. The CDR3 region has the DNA TGTGCCAGCAGCCAAATCGCCGGGACAGGGACCAAAAACATTCAGTACTTC. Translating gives CASSQIAGTGTKNIQYF.